These 27 T cell receptor beta chains originate from one sample sequenced in a study of T cell repertoires in cytomegalovirus infection. Their recognized antigens are unknown. TCRdb re-called the reads with MiXCR, one entry per CDR3 protein. The table has 830,000 or so distinct CDR3 sequences, around a third seen once. This specimen consisted of cultured CD8+ T cells from PBMCs, obtained from culture after CMV antigen stimulation. All receptors come from a human donor in good health (CMV status not recorded). Some clones in this sample may be carry-over from other donors' samples.

V and J are TRBV10-2 and TRBJ1-1; TRBD1 matches 7 bases. The germline V gene has CDR1 WSHSY and CDR2 SAAADI. This CDR3 spans 17 amino acids. Trimming removed 0 bases from V and 0 bases from J; junction bases left unmatched: 7. DNA for the CDR3: TGCGCCAGCAGTGAGTCAGATGGGACAGATTTGAACACTGAAGCTTTCTTT. The encoded protein is CASSESDGTDLNTEAFF.

The chain links TRBV6-2 or TRBV6-3 to TRBJ2-1, with D uncertain. The V gene lost 3 bases and the J gene lost 5 bases, with 14 bases spanning the gap. Germline loops: CDR1 MNHEY, CDR2 SVGEGT. The CDR3 is 15 residues long. For the CDR3, the DNA is TGTGCCAGCAGTTATTTACCCACTCCAAACAATGAGCAGTTCTTC. Residues: CASSYLPTPNNEQFF.

This clonotype came up a few times. The V and J genes are TRBV24-1 and TRBJ1-2; 7 bases agree with TRBD1. Looked up from germline, CDR1 is KGHDR and CDR2 is SFDVKD. This CDR3 region has 16 residues. V shed 4 bases and J 3 bases; nucleotides not matched to a gene: 10. CDR3 DNA sequence: TGTGCCACCAGTGACCATACCGGGACAGCCTACTATGGCTACACCTTC. As protein: CATSDHTGTAYYGYTF.

In this sample, this clonotype turned up a few times. V gene TRBV12-3 or TRBV12-4 combines with J gene TRBJ1-1; no definite D call. The ends were cut back, 0 bases at V and 4 bases at J, with 12 bases in the middle. The CDR3 consists of 15 residues. The CDR3 region has the DNA TGTGCCAGCAGTTTAGCGCCGGGTCTGGGCACTGAAGCTTTCTTT. It yields the protein CASSLAPGLGTEAFF.

The chain recombines TRBV7-8 with TRBJ2-7, with 7 bases matching TRBD1. The CDR3 runs to 16 residues. Germline assignment: CDR1 SGHVS and CDR2 FQNEAQ. V was clipped by 0 bases and J by 2 bases; unmatched bases: 7. The CDR3 loop is CASSLARDSSAYEQYF. CDR3 in DNA: TGTGCCAGCAGCTTAGCCCGGGACAGCTCTGCCTACGAGCAGTACTTC.

The V gene is TRBV7-8, the J gene TRBJ2-7; 7 bases fit TRBD1. From germline, CDR1 is SGHVS and CDR2 FQNEAQ. The CDR3 consists of 13 residues. CDR3 DNA sequence: TGTACCAGCAGCTTAGGACAGGTGGCCGAGCAGTACGTC. It codes for CTSSLGQVAEQYV.

The V call is TRBV28, the J call TRBJ2-3, with 8 nucleotides matching TRBD1. The ends lost 3 bases at V and 6 bases at J; junction bases unmatched: 14. The CDR3 length is 17 residues. CDR1 is MDHEN, CDR2 SYDVKM, per germline. The CDR3 nucleotides read TGTGCCAGCAGTTTTCATACAGGGGGTTCTTTGGTGGATACGCAGTATTTT. As protein: CASSFHTGGSLVDTQYF.

The chain couples TRBV4-1 to TRBJ1-5, with D perhaps matching TRBD1 (6 bases). The germline gives CDR1 MGHRA, CDR2 YSYEKL. V dropped 6 bases and J dropped 1 base, with 13 bases sitting between them. The CDR3 is 15 residues long. The CDR3 reads CASRNDRMSNQPQHF. CDR3 in DNA: TGCGCCAGCAGGAACGACAGGATGAGCAATCAGCCCCAGCATTTT.

The V and J genes are TRBV7-3 and TRBJ2-1, with a weak D call TRBD2 (6 bases). Trimming cost V 5 bases and J 8 bases, with 13 bases left between them. The CDR3 is 13 amino acids. CDR1 is SGHTA, CDR2 FQGTGA, per germline. CDR3 protein: CASSLVVADEQFF. The CDR3 nucleotides are TGTGCCAGCAGCCTTGTGGTAGCGGATGAGCAGTTCTTC. The variable domain in full, completed from reference TRBV7-3 and TRBJ2-1, reads GAGVSQTPSNKVTEKGKYVELRCDPISGHTALYWYRQSLGQGPEFLIYFQGTGAADDSGLPNDRFFAVRPEGSVSTLKIQRTERGDSAVYLCASSLVVADEQFFGPGTRLTVL.

The rearrangement links TRBV6-6 to TRBJ1-2, with D uncertain. V dropped 5 bases and J dropped 8 bases, with 21 bases sitting between them. The CDR3 length is 15 residues. Germline V gives CDR1 MNHNY, CDR2 SVGAGI (reference sequence). CDR3 nucleotide sequence: TGTGCCAGCAGTGCCCTCTGGGGAGCCGCGGGGGGCTACACCTTC. This gives the protein CASSALWGAAGGYTF.

A few counts support this clonotype. The chain carries TRBV7-9 and TRBJ1-5, with 10 nucleotides matching TRBD1. CDR3 length equals 18 residues. Trimming at V came to 1 base and at J to 6 bases, leaving 12 bases not matched to a gene. The V gene's germline CDR1 is SEHNR and CDR2 FQNEAQ (reference sequence). This CDR3 reads CASSLVGTGVDRSQPQHF. As DNA, the CDR3 is TGTGCCAGCAGCTTAGTGGGGACAGGGGTTGATCGGAGTCAGCCCCAGCATTTT.

This clonotype was found many times. At one end the junction does not follow the germline gene, possibly because of a read error. The DNA for the CDR3 is TGTGCTAGCAGCTTAGGACTAGCGGGGAGGGGCACAGATACGCAGTATTTT. Protein: CASSLGLAGRGTDTQYF. The chain combines TRBV7-7 with TRBJ2-3; TRBD2 matches 12 bases. The CDR3 is made up of 17 amino acids. CDR1 is SSHAT, CDR2 FNYEAQ, per germline (reference sequence).

This clonotype showed up just a few times. This chain uses TRBV6-2 or TRBV6-3 with TRBJ1-1; D call uncertain. Germline CDR1 MNHEY, CDR2 SVGEGT. The CDR3 spans 14 residues. Trimming shortened V by 4 bases and J by 0 bases, and 9 bases separated the two germline ends. CDR3: CASSFPPMNTEAFF. CDR3 bases: TGTGCCAGCAGTTTTCCCCCGATGAACACTGAAGCTTTCTTT.

This clonotype was seen a handful of times. This rearrangement joins TRBV12-3 or TRBV12-4 to TRBJ2-5; the match to TRBD2 covers 12 bases. The V gene end was trimmed by 6 bases and the J gene end by 5 bases; junction bases not matched to a gene: 10. CDR3 length: 16 amino acids. The CDR3 loop reads CASRVPSGGAVETQYF. DNA for the CDR3: TGTGCCAGCAGGGTCCCTAGCGGGGGGGCCGTGGAGACCCAGTACTTC.

The gene calls are TRBV12-3 or TRBV12-4 and TRBJ1-2; possible D gene TRBD1, 5 bases. The CDR3 is 14 amino acids. V was shortened by 6 bases and J by 4 bases, with 15 bases between the two germline ends. Here the CDR3 reads CASSQQEPFYGYTF. The CDR3 DNA follows: TGTGCCAGCAGCCAACAGGAGCCCTTCTATGGCTACACCTTC.

This clonotype was observed a few times. V is TRBV5-4 and J is TRBJ2-7; the match to TRBD2 covers 7 bases. Germline V lookup: CDR1 SGHNT, CDR2 YYREEE (reference sequence). The CDR3 runs 15 residues. V was clipped by 1 base and J by 4 bases; unmatched bases: 8. The CDR3 DNA follows: TGTGCCAGCAGCTTGAACGGGGGGTTAAAGTACGAGCAGTACGTC. Translated: CASSLNGGLKYEQYV.

The chain combines TRBV27 with TRBJ1-1, with a tentative D call TRBD1 (5 bases). Germline V gene data show CDR1 as MNHEY and CDR2 as SMNVEV (reference sequence). The V end lost 2 bases, the J end lost 6 bases, and 13 bases lay between the germline ends. CDR3 length: 14 residues. CDR3 residues: CASSLSRGVAEAFF. CDR3 sequence (DNA): TGTGCCAGCAGTTTAAGTCGGGGGGTGGCTGAAGCTTTCTTT.

This clonotype was detected a few times. This chain uses TRBV12-3 or TRBV12-4 with TRBJ2-1; maybe TRBD2 (5 bases). Between the trimmed V and J ends, which lost 6 bases and 7 bases, there was a span of 10 bases. The CDR3 runs 12 residues. The CDR3 sequence is CASRLTRNEQFF. The CDR3 DNA sequence: TGTGCCAGCAGGCTAACTAGAAATGAGCAGTTCTTC.

In its sample, this clonotype was seen a few times. The chain recombines TRBV25-1 with TRBJ1-1, with 7 nucleotides matching TRBD1. Per the germline V gene, CDR1 is MGHDK and CDR2 is SYGVNS. V lost 8 bases to trimming and J lost 0 bases; unmatched junction nucleotides: 3. This CDR3 is 13 amino acids long. The CDR3: CASPGQLNTEAFF. DNA of the CDR3: TGTGCCAGCCCGGGACAGCTGAACACTGAAGCTTTCTTT.

This chain uses TRBV27 with TRBJ2-4, with 7 bases fitting TRBD2. Germline trimming cut 5 bases from V and 1 base from J; bases unmatched to any gene: 8. Germline lookup yields CDR1 MNHEY and CDR2 SMNVEV (reference sequence). The CDR3 extends over 16 amino acids. CDR3 nucleotides: TGTGCCAGCAGTACCATCGAGGGAGGGGCCAAAAACATTCAGTACTTC. Translated: CASSTIEGGAKNIQYF.

This clonotype appeared many times. The genes are TRBV7-9 and TRBJ2-3; D might be TRBD1 (5 bases). Germline-derived CDR1 and CDR2 are SEHNR and FQNEAQ (reference sequence). The CDR3 is 16 residues long. Trimming removed 5 bases from V and 0 bases from J, with 15 bases in between. The CDR3 nucleotides read TGTGCCAGCAGCGGACACGGACGTGCGAGCACAGATACGCAGTATTTT. It specifies CASSGHGRASTDTQYF.

The rearrangement uses TRBV27 and TRBJ2-7, with TRBD1 matching 8 bases. V trimming: 5 bases; J trimming: 5 bases; junction bases outside the gene matches: 8. This CDR3 spans 14 amino acids. Looked up from germline, CDR1 is MNHEY and CDR2 is SMNVEV (reference sequence). The CDR3 DNA reads as TGTGCCAGCAGTATCGGACAGGGACTCAACGAGCAGTACTTC. Amino acids: CASSIGQGLNEQYF.

The rearrangement uses TRBV29-1 and TRBJ1-1; maybe TRBD1 (5 bases). The CDR3 consists of 14 residues. V was pared by 0 bases and J by 4 bases, with 12 bases between. Germline V lookup: CDR1 SQVTM, CDR2 ANQGSEA. The CDR3 region has the DNA TGCAGCGTTGAAGATCGCGGGGACGGCACTGAAGCTTTCTTT. Translated, it gives CSVEDRGDGTEAFF.

This clonotype came up a few times. This chain joins TRBV6-1 and TRBJ2-3; D call uncertain. This CDR3 has 15 residues. Per the germline V gene, CDR1 is MNHNS and CDR2 is SASEGT. Deletions cut 7 bases from V and 0 bases from J, with 14 bases between. CDR3 in DNA: TGTGCCAGCACTGATGGCGGTTATAGCACAGATACGCAGTATTTT. Translated, it gives CASTDGGYSTDTQYF.

The J gene is TRBJ2-1, the V gene TRBV29-1; D unresolved. This CDR3 has 14 amino acids. Germline-derived CDR1 and CDR2 are SQVTM and ANQGSEA. The V gene lost 3 bases and the J gene lost 1 base, with 10 bases spanning the gap. CDR3 protein: CSVDHSWSYNEQFF. The CDR3 bases are TGCAGCGTTGATCATTCATGGTCCTACAATGAGCAGTTCTTC.

This clonotype was counted between two and nine times. The chain uses TRBV7-2 and TRBJ1-5, with D perhaps TRBD1 (5 bases). V was cut by 4 bases and J by 7 bases, with 20 bases left in between. Looked up from germline, CDR1 is SGHTA and CDR2 is FQGNSA. The CDR3 runs 16 residues. This CDR3 reads CASSSDGGFTWQPQHF. The DNA for the CDR3 is TGTGCCAGCAGCTCTGATGGGGGGTTCACATGGCAGCCCCAGCATTTT.

The rearrangement uses TRBV2 and TRBJ2-3; TRBD1 agrees at 7 bases. Germline loops: CDR1 SNHLY, CDR2 FYNNEI. CDR3 size: 15 residues. The V and J ends lost 6 bases and 5 bases, in that order; junction bases with no gene match: 11. CDR3 in DNA: TGTGCCAGCAGGCCGAGGGCCTCAGGGGGAGATACGCAGTATTTT. Residues: CASRPRASGGDTQYF.